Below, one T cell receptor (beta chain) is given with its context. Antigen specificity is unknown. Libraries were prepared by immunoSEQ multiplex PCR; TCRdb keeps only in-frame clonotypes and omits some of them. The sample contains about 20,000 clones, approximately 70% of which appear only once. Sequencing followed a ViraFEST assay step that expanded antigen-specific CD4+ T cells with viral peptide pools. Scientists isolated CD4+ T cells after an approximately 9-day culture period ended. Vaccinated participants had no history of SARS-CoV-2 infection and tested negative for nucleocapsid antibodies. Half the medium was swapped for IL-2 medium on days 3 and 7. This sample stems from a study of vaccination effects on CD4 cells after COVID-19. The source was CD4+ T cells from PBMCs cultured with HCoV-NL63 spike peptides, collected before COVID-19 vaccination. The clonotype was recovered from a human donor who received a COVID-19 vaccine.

In DNA form, the CDR3 reads TGTGCCAGTAGTACACCCGGGACAGACCAAGAGACCCAGTACTTC. Translated, it gives CASSTPGTDQETQYF. The rearrangement joins TRBV19 to TRBJ2-5; TRBD1 agrees at 7 bases. Trimming cost V 4 bases and J 0 bases; bases outside gene matches: 5. Looked up from germline, CDR1 is LNHDA and CDR2 is SQIVND (reference sequence). This CDR3 region has 15 residues.